These 17 T cell receptor beta chains came from one sample sequenced in a study of T cell repertoires in cytomegalovirus infection. Their specific antigens are unknown. TCRdb re-called the reads with MiXCR, one entry per CDR3 protein. The sample has fewer than 950,000 distinct CDR3 sequences, approximately 30% seen once. The sample in question was cultured CD8+ T cells from PBMCs, obtained from culture after CMV antigen stimulation. The receptors derive from a human donor in good health (CMV status not recorded). Some clones in this sample may be carry-over from other donors' samples.

The chain recombines TRBV15 with TRBJ2-1; D is uncertain. This CDR3 region has 15 residues. Germline V CDR1 and CDR2: LNHNV, YYDKDF (reference sequence). The V end was cut by 5 bases, the J end by 0 bases, with 11 bases between. This chain's CDR3 is CATSFLPSSYNEQFF. The CDR3 coding sequence is TGTGCCACCAGCTTTCTCCCGAGCTCCTACAATGAGCAGTTCTTC.

This clonotype was observed a few times. The J gene is TRBJ2-3, the V gene TRBV11-2; D not certain. From germline, CDR1 is SGHAT and CDR2 FQNNGV. CDR3 length equals 16 residues. Trimming pared 0 bases from V and 2 bases from J, leaving 12 bases between. In DNA, the CDR3 is TGTGCCAGCAGCTTAGAGTTTCTCGGGTACACAGATACGCAGTATTTT. Encoded protein: CASSLEFLGYTDTQYF.

Worth noting for this clonotype: It is unclear where the CDR3 begins or ends on the DNA, so no DNA is shown, and the CDR3 is as TCRdb lists it. The V call is TRBV15, the J call TRBJ1-1; the table assigns TRBD1, which was not confirmed against the DNA. The CDR3 extends over 15 residues, inclusive of both ends. Germline V gene lookup returns CDR1 LNHNV and CDR2 YYDKDF (reference sequence). CDR3 protein: CATSILDRRNTEAFF.

This clonotype was seen repeatedly, ten times or more. This sequence joins TRBV28 and TRBJ1-2; D unresolved. The CDR3 is 13 amino acids. Trimming removed 3 bases at V and 7 bases at J, with 12 bases between. Germline loops: CDR1 MDHEN, CDR2 SYDVKM. The CDR3 coding sequence is TGTGCCAGCAGTTTGGGCCTTCGACGTGGCTACACCTTC. The encoded protein is CASSLGLRRGYTF.

This clonotype has a handful of counts. This rearrangement joins TRBV5-8 to TRBJ2-7; unclear D gene. The ends were cut back, 4 bases at V and 6 bases at J, with 11 bases in the middle. Germline CDR1 is SGHTS and CDR2 is YDEGEE. The CDR3 contains 12 residues. The CDR3 loop reads CASSPQVFEQYF. In nucleotides, the CDR3 is TGTGCCAGCAGCCCCCAGGTTTTCGAGCAGTACTTC. The variable domain in full, completed from reference TRBV5-8 and TRBJ2-7, reads EAGVTQSPTHLIKTRGQQATLRCSPISGHTSVYWYQQALGLGLQFLLWYDEGEERNRGNFPPRFSGRQFPNYSSELNVNALELEDSALYLCASSPQVFEQYFGPGTRLTVT.

There are a few counts of this clonotype. Compared with germline, one end of the junction differs, possibly owing to a read error. This rearrangement joins TRBV20-1 to TRBJ1-5; TRBD1 matches 8 bases. This CDR3 is built from 15 residues. Germline V gene data show CDR1 as DFQATT and CDR2 as SNEGSKA (reference sequence). CDR3 amino acids: CSARETGVSNQPQHF. The CDR3 DNA sequence: TGCAGCGCTAGAGAGACAGGGGTTAGCAATCAGCCCCAGCATTTT.

The CDR3 coding sequence is TGTGCCAGCAGCTTACTTGGGGCTCCGGACGACGAGCAGTACTTC. Its translation is CASSLLGAPDDEQYF. The chain uses TRBV7-2 and TRBJ2-7; perhaps TRBD1 as D (5 bases). V lost 2 bases, J lost 5 bases, and 16 bases lay in between. CDR3 size: 15 residues. Germline CDR1 reads SGHTA; CDR2 reads FQGNSA.

V and J are TRBV19 and TRBJ2-7; TRBD2 is a possible D gene (6 bases). Germline V gene sequence: CDR1 LNHDA, CDR2 SQIVND (reference sequence). The CDR3 extends over 13 amino acids. V gave up 3 bases and J gave up 7 bases, with 13 bases separating them. This CDR3 is CASSIAGGEEQYF. The CDR3 coding sequence is TGTGCCAGTAGTATTGCGGGCGGGGAAGAGCAGTACTTC.

This clonotype has just a few counts. The genes are TRBV7-8 and TRBJ1-6, with TRBD1 as a possible D gene (5 bases). CDR1 SGHVS and CDR2 FQNEAQ come from the germline V gene. This CDR3 is built from 14 residues. V lost 4 bases to trimming and J lost 8 bases, with 12 bases between them. The CDR3 spells CASSSRSGDSPLHF. For the CDR3, the DNA is TGTGCCAGCAGCTCTAGATCGGGGGATTCACCCCTCCACTTT.

This clonotype came up a few times. One junction end disagrees with the germline gene, perhaps due to a read error. The chain has TRBV7-7 and TRBJ1-3; a possible D gene is TRBD1 (5 bases). Germline lookup yields CDR1 SSHAT and CDR2 FNYEAQ (reference sequence). CDR3 size: 17 residues. CDR3 in amino acids: CASSSSLGRGSGNTIYF. Written as DNA, the CDR3 is TGTGCTAGCAGCTCTTCGCTGGGACGGGGCTCTGGAAACACCATATATTTT. Combining the CDR3 with reference TRBV7-7 and TRBJ1-3 gives the whole variable domain GAGVSQSPRYKVTKRGQDVTLRCDPISSHATLYWYQQALGQGPEFLTYFNYEAQPDKSGLPSDRFSAERPEGSISTLTIQRTEQRDSAMYRCASSSSLGRGSGNTIYFGEGSWLTVV.

The chain is built from TRBV20-1 and TRBJ2-2; D unresolved. The V gene's germline CDR1 is DFQATT and CDR2 SNEGSKA (reference sequence). This CDR3 region has 13 residues. V gave up 4 bases and J gave up 4 bases, with 10 bases separating them. CDR3 nucleotides: TGCAGTGCTACCGACTGGGGCACCGGGGAGCTGTTTTTT. Its protein is CSATDWGTGELFF.

The gene calls are TRBV15 and TRBJ2-2; D ambiguous. CDR3 length: 12 residues. CDR1 is LNHNV, CDR2 YYDKDF, per germline (reference sequence). The V gene lost 2 bases and the J gene lost 7 bases, with 5 bases spanning the gap. DNA of the CDR3: TGTGCCACCAGCAGAATAAACGGGGAGCTGTTTTTT. It translates to CATSRINGELFF.

The CDR3 loop reads CASSYRSDEQYF. The CDR3 DNA is TGTGCCAGCAGTTACCGGTCGGACGAGCAGTACTTC. The V call is TRBV6-6, the J call TRBJ2-7; D is uncertain. CDR3 length: 12 amino acids. Trimming left V 2 bases short and J 5 bases short, with 7 bases between. CDR1 is MNHNY, CDR2 SVGAGI, per germline (reference sequence).

The V call is TRBV12-3 or TRBV12-4, the J call TRBJ1-5, with D possibly being TRBD1 (5 bases). Trimming stripped 4 bases from V and 7 bases from J, with 14 bases between. CDR3 size: 14 residues. The CDR3 DNA reads TGTGCCAGCAGTTGGAGGGGACCTATCCAGCCCCAGCATTTT. This codes for CASSWRGPIQPQHF.

V usage is TRBV5-6 and J usage is TRBJ1-2; D not certain. V lost 0 bases and J lost 0, with 9 bases in between. This CDR3 is 15 amino acids long. Germline CDR1 and CDR2: SGHDT and YYEEEE. CDR3 region: CASSLAELANYGYTF. The CDR3 DNA reads as TGTGCCAGCAGCTTGGCCGAATTAGCTAACTATGGCTACACCTTC. Combining the CDR3 with reference TRBV5-6 and TRBJ1-2 gives the whole variable domain DAGVTQSPTHLIKTRGQQVTLRCSPKSGHDTVSWYQQALGQGPQFIFQYYEEEERQRGNFPDRFSGHQFPNYSSELNVNALLLGDSALYLCASSLAELANYGYTFGSGTRLTVV.

This clonotype came up a few times. This chain uses TRBV6-5 with TRBJ2-5; 8 bases align to TRBD2. CDR3 length: 15 residues. J gave up 2 bases and V 2 bases, and 4 bases lay outside the gene matches. From germline, CDR1 is MNHEY and CDR2 SVGAGI. The CDR3 loop is CASSYGSSGQETQYF. The CDR3 DNA follows: TGTGCCAGCAGTTACGGCTCTAGCGGGCAAGAGACCCAGTACTTC.

This clonotype has just a few counts. The genes are TRBV4-1 and TRBJ1-1, with 8 nucleotides matching TRBD1. This CDR3 spans 16 amino acids. Looked up from germline, CDR1 is MGHRA and CDR2 is YSYEKL. V dropped 0 bases and J dropped 3; count of bases not matched to a gene: 6. CDR3 DNA sequence: TGCGCCAGCAGCCAAGACGGGACAGGTCCGTACACTGAAGCTTTCTTT. This translates into CASSQDGTGPYTEAFF.